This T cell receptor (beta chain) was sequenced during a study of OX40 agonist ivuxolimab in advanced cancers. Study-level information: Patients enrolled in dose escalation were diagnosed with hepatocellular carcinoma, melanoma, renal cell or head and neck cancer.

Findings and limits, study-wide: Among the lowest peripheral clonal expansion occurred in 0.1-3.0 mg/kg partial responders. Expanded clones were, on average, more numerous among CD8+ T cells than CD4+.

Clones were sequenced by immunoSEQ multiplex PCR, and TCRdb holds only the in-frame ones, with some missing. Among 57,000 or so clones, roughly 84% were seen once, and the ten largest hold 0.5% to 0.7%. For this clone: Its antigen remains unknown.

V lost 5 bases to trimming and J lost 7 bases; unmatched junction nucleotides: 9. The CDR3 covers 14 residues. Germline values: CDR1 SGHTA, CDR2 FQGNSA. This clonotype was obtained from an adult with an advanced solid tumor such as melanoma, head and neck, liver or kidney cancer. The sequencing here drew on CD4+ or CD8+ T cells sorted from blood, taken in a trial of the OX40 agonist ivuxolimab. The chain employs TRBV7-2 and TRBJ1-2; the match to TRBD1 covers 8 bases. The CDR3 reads CASSPDRGASGYTF. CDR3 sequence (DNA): TGTGCCAGCAGCCCAGACAGGGGCGCTTCTGGCTACACCTTC.